The 11 T cell receptor beta chains below come from one sample, sequenced in a study of T cells in localized non-small cell lung cancer. Sequenced by immunoSEQ multiplex PCR; TCRdb stores in-frame clones only, minus some. The sample has tens of thousands of clones, over 80% seen once. Sequenced here: peripheral blood mononuclear cells, sampled before any cancer treatment. These receptor sequences come from a man between 40 and 69 years old with stage III lung adenocarcinoma.

The V gene is TRBV5-6, the J gene TRBJ2-7, with D perhaps assigned TRBD1 or TRBD2 (6 bases each). This CDR3 region has 15 residues. Germline lookup yields CDR1 SGHDT and CDR2 YYEEEE. Trimming shortened V by 6 bases and J by 0 bases, and 16 bases separated the two germline ends. The DNA for the CDR3 is TGTGCCAGCACCCTCAACGAGGGGGGCTCCTACGAGCAGTACTTC. Translation: CASTLNEGGSYEQYF. Variable domain in full (rest from reference TRBV5-6 and TRBJ2-7): DAGVTQSPTHLIKTRGQQVTLRCSPKSGHDTVSWYQQALGQGPQFIFQYYEEEERQRGNFPDRFSGHQFPNYSSELNVNALLLGDSALYLCASTLNEGGSYEQYFGPGTRLTVT.

This clone occurred once. The J gene is TRBJ1-1, the V gene TRBV13, with 7 bases aligning to TRBD1. Germline V lookup: CDR1 PRHDT, CDR2 FYEKMQ (reference sequence). The CDR3 has 16 amino acids. Trimming removed 0 bases from V and 2 bases from J; junction bases left unmatched: 6. CDR3 bases: TGTGCCAGCAGCTTAGGGGGAGGGACAGTTAACACTGAAGCTTTCTTT. As protein: CASSLGGGTVNTEAFF. The whole variable domain, remainder taken from reference TRBV13 and TRBJ1-1, is AAGVIQSPRHLIKEKRETATLKCYPIPRHDTVYWYQQGPGQDPQFLISFYEKMQSDKGSIPDRFSAQQFSDYHSELNMSSLELGDSALYFCASSLGGGTVNTEAFFGQGTRLTVV.

This chain links TRBV11-2 with TRBJ1-4; D uncertain. Trimming removed 5 bases at V and 7 bases at J, with 11 bases between. The length of the CDR3 is 13 residues. Germline loops: CDR1 SGHAT, CDR2 FQNNGV. As DNA, the CDR3 is TGTGCCAGCAGCGCCAACCTTGGTGAAAAACTGTTTTTT. Protein product: CASSANLGEKLFF.

V usage is TRBV4-1 and J usage is TRBJ2-7; a weak D match, TRBD2 (6 bases). This CDR3 has 15 residues. Germline V CDR1 and CDR2: MGHRA, YSYEKL. The ends were cut back, 0 bases at V and 3 bases at J, with 12 bases in the middle. The DNA for the CDR3 is TGCGCCAGCAGCCAAGAACCGGGGGATGGCTACGAGCAGTACTTC. Its protein is CASSQEPGDGYEQYF.

This chain connects TRBV4-2 to TRBJ2-1; maybe TRBD1 (6 bases). Per the germline V gene, CDR1 is LGHNA and CDR2 is YNFKEQ. The V gene lost 1 base and the J gene lost 4 bases, with 14 bases spanning the gap. The CDR3 loop spans 16 amino acids. The CDR3 DNA reads TGTGCCAGCAGCCAAGGCAGGGGCCCTATTTACAATGAGCAGTTCTTC. Translated, it gives CASSQGRGPIYNEQFF.

The chain links TRBV4-2 to TRBJ1-5, with D hard to call. Germline CDR1 reads LGHNA; CDR2 reads YNFKEQ. The length of the CDR3 is 12 residues. Trimming pared 1 base from V and 7 bases from J, leaving 5 bases between. The DNA of the CDR3 is TGTGCCAGCAGCCAAGCTTCCCAGCCCCAGCATTTT. Encoded protein: CASSQASQPQHF.

DNA for the CDR3: TGTGCCAGCAGTTTAGGGGGGCATCAGCCCCAGCATTTT. Translated: CASSLGGHQPQHF. The chain combines TRBV27 with TRBJ1-5; D may be TRBD1 (6 bases). The CDR3 has 13 residues. Germline CDR1 and CDR2: MNHEY and SMNVEV (reference sequence). V gave up 2 bases and J gave up 5 bases, with 7 bases separating them.

The V gene is TRBV7-2, the J gene TRBJ2-1, with D unresolved. The ends were cut back, 1 base at V and 0 bases at J, with 7 bases in the middle. Germline CDR1 reads SGHTA; CDR2 reads FQGNSA. The CDR3 loop spans 15 amino acids. The CDR3 loop reads CASSLDLSSYNEQFF. As DNA, the CDR3 is TGTGCCAGCAGCTTAGACCTTAGCTCCTACAATGAGCAGTTCTTC.

The gene calls are TRBV6-5 and TRBJ1-5, with D perhaps matching TRBD1 (5 bases). This CDR3 spans 15 amino acids. V lost 2 bases, J lost 0 bases, and 8 bases lay in between. Germline loops: CDR1 MNHEY, CDR2 SVGAGI. The CDR3 loop is CASSYGAASNQPQHF. The CDR3 region has the DNA TGTGCCAGCAGTTACGGGGCGGCTAGCAATCAGCCCCAGCATTTT.

This sequence joins TRBV11-3 and TRBJ2-1; the D call may be TRBD1 or TRBD2 (6 bases each). The CDR3 runs to 14 residues. V was pared by 4 bases and J by 9 bases, with 16 bases between. Germline V gene data show CDR1 as SGHNT and CDR2 as YENEEA. Here the CDR3 DNA reads TGTGCCAGCAGCTCACGTAGGGGGGCCAGTGAGCAGTTCTTC. Translated, it gives CASSSRRGASEQFF.

This chain connects TRBV9 to TRBJ1-4; 7 bases match TRBD1. V shed 0 bases, J shed 8 bases, and the junction held 4 bases outside the gene matches. CDR1 and CDR2 from the germline V gene are SGDLS and YYNGEE. This CDR3 is 14 amino acids long. Here the CDR3 reads CASSVEGAGEKLFF. The DNA of the CDR3 is TGTGCCAGCAGCGTAGAGGGGGCTGGCGAAAAACTGTTTTTT.